A selection of T cell receptor beta chains follows, all from one sample in a study of tumor-infiltrating lymphocytes in primary liver carcinoma. TCRdb re-called the multiplex PCR reads with MiXCR, one entry per CDR3 protein. The sample contains 120,000 or so distinct CDR3 sequences, around two thirds of which appear only once. Sequenced material: liver tumor tissue from sampling region 1. These receptors originate from a woman aged 55 to 70 with primary liver carcinoma and hepatitis B virus infection. Both conserved end residues are part of each CDR3. The D gene is left open where the match is weak. Clone sizes are given selectively: once, few, many, or a class where the clone is expanded.

>TRBV6-2/TRBV6-3|TRBD2|many|TRBJ2-5
CASRIPIAGQETQYF
TGTGCCAGCAGAATCCCCATAGCGGGGCAAGAGACCCAGTACTTC
>TRBV5-1|.|.|TRBJ1-4
CASSLGGSTNEKLFF
TGCGCCAGCAGCTTGGGAGGGTCTACTAATGAAAAACTGTTTTTT
>TRBV6-1|TRBD2|few|TRBJ2-7
CASSPIGLAGYEQYF
TGTGCCAGCAGTCCAATAGGACTAGCGGGGTACGAGCAGTACTTC
>TRBV11-1|TRBD2|.|TRBJ2-1
CDSQTSGTYDEQFF
TGTGACAGCCAGACTAGCGGCACCTACGATGAGCAGTTCTTC
>TRBV11-2|TRBD2|.|TRBJ2-2
CARSHRTSGTGELFF
TGTGCCAGGAGCCACAGGACTAGTGGAACCGGCGAGCTGTTTTTT
>TRBV11-2|TRBD2|large|TRBJ2-7
CASSLDRGLVPEQYF
TGTGCCAGCAGCTTAGATAGGGGACTAGTTCCCGAGCAGTACTTC
>TRBV5-4|TRBD2|.|TRBJ2-1
CASSIRLAGYNEQFF
TGTGCAAGCAGCATCAGACTAGCGGGGTACAATGAGCAGTTCTTC
>TRBV12-3/TRBV12-4|TRBD2|many|TRBJ2-3
CASNPLAGGITDTQYF
TGTGCCAGCAATCCGCTAGCGGGAGGTATCACAGATACGCAGTATTTT
>TRBV30|.|.|TRBJ1-5
CAWSRRGLNNQPQHF
TGTGCCTGGAGCCGGCGGGGGCTGAACAATCAGCCCCAGCATTTT
>TRBV11-2|TRBD1|.|TRBJ2-2
CDSSHPSRGSNIGEPFF
TGTGACAGCAGCCACCCTTCCAGGGGGTCGAACATCGGGGAGCCGTTTTTT
>TRBV6-1|.|.|TRBJ1-1
CVNGTRENTEAFF
TGTGTCAACGGTACCAGGGAGAACACTGAAGCTTTCTTT
>TRBV11-1|.|.|TRBJ1-5
CASRRGGFNQPQHF
TGTGCCAGCAGGCGAGGGGGGTTCAATCAGCCCCAGCATTTT
>TRBV11-2|.|.|TRBJ1-2
CASSSGTEYDYTF
TGTGCTAGCAGTTCCGGGACGGAATATGACTACACCTTT
>TRBV12-3/TRBV12-4|.|.|TRBJ2-1
CASSLRERAYNEQFF
TGTGCCAGCAGTCTCAGGGAACGGGCCTACAATGAGCAGTTCTTC
>TRBV6-1|TRBD2|many|TRBJ2-7
CASSVLGEGPYEQYF
TGTGCCAGCAGCGTTCTAGGGGAGGGCCCCTACGAGCAGTACTTC
>TRBV5-1|TRBD2|.|TRBJ2-3
CVSSNGLAYTDTQYF
TGCGTCAGCAGCAACGGACTAGCGTACACAGATACGCAGTATTTT
>TRBV28|.|.|TRBJ2-3
CASWGTGPSTDTQYF
TGTGCCAGCTGGGGGACGGGACCAAGCACAGATACGCAGTATTTT
>TRBV28|.|.|TRBJ1-2
CASSLSNYGRTF
TGTGCCAGCAGTTTATCGAACTATGGCCGCACCTTC
>TRBV10-3|TRBD2|many|TRBJ2-3
CATLTSSGVADTQYF
TGTGCCACGCTGACTTCTAGCGGGGTGGCAGATACGCAGTATTTT
>TRBV11-1|.|.|TRBJ1-6
CESSLFWASPLHF
TGTGAGAGCAGCCTCTTCTGGGCTTCACCCCTCCACTTT
>TRBV25-1|.|few|TRBJ2-2
CASSGHDWTGELFF
TGTGCCAGCAGTGGGCATGATTGGACCGGGGAGCTGTTTTTT
>TRBV4-2|TRBD2|many|TRBJ2-3
CASSQVEGGRTDTQYF
TGTGCCAGCAGCCAAGTGGAGGGAGGGCGCACAGATACGCAGTATTTT
>TRBV29-1|.|few|TRBJ2-7
CSVTGAGNSYEQYF
TGCAGCGTTACCGGGGCAGGTAACTCCTACGAGCAGTACTTC
>TRBV6-2/TRBV6-3|.|.|TRBJ1-5
CASNRDRNRPQHF
TGTGCCAGTAACCGGGACCGTAATCGGCCCCAGCATTTT
>TRBV7-8|TRBD1|.|TRBJ2-1
CASTMDRDRVRNEQFF
TGTGCCAGCACCATGGACCGGGACAGGGTACGCAATGAGCAGTTCTTC
>TRBV29-1|TRBD2|many|TRBJ2-1
CSAERLAGEDNEQFF
TGCAGCGCCGAACGACTAGCGGGAGAGGACAATGAGCAGTTCTTC
>TRBV6-2/TRBV6-3|.|once|TRBJ2-1
CASSPGLPSYNEQSF
TGTGCCAGCAGCCCAGGACTACCCTCCTACAACGAGCAGTCCTTC
>TRBV5-4|TRBD2|.|TRBJ2-5
CVSIASGQETQYF
TGTGTCAGCATTGCTAGCGGCCAAGAGACCCAGTACTTC
>TRBV7-9|.|.|TRBJ2-1
CASSFRVIEYNEQFF
TGTGCCAGCAGCTTTAGGGTTATTGAATACAATGAGCAGTTCTTC
>TRBV25-1|.|.|TRBJ2-3
CASSVRGGDTQYF
TGTGCCAGCAGTGTGAGGGGGGGGGATACGCAGTATTTT
>TRBV29-1|TRBD2|once|TRBJ2-1
CSAEGTSGRAVSEQFF
TGCAGCGCTGAGGGTACTAGCGGGAGGGCCGTTAGTGAGCAGTTCTTC
>TRBV11-1|TRBD2|.|TRBJ2-1
CASSFGLAGGNEQFF
TGTGCCAGCAGCTTCGGACTAGCGGGTGGCAATGAGCAGTTCTTC
>TRBV30|TRBD2|.|TRBJ2-3
CAWSVGSGSPSTDMQYF
TGTGCCTGGAGTGTAGGAAGCGGGAGCCCTAGCACAGATATGCAGTATTTT
>TRBV11-2|.|.|TRBJ1-2
CASSPDMEWGGYTF
TGTGCCAGCAGCCCGGACATGGAGTGGGGCGGCTACACCTTC
>TRBV7-9|TRBD1|.|TRBJ2-3
CASSLRGLGPSTDTQYF
TGTGCCAGCAGCTTAAGGGGGCTCGGGCCTTCAACAGATACGCAGTATTTT
>TRBV28|TRBD1|many|TRBJ2-7
CASSLQGQGVDEQYF
TGTGCCAGCAGTTTGCAAGGACAGGGTGTGGACGAGCAGTACTTC
>TRBV28|.|.|TRBJ2-4
CASRDDRSKNIQYF
TGTGCCAGCAGGGATGACAGAAGCAAAAACATTCAGTACTTC
>TRBV5-1|.|.|TRBJ1-1
CASRTPAGAEAFF
TGCGCCAGCAGGACACCGGCTGGGGCTGAAGCTTTCTTT
>TRBV7-9|.|many|TRBJ2-3
CASSLPGMADTQYF
TGTGCCAGCAGCTTACCTGGGATGGCAGATACGCAGTATTTT
>TRBV28|.|many|TRBJ2-7
CASSLKGDTSYEQYF
TGTGCCAGCAGTTTAAAAGGGGACACTTCCTACGAGCAGTACTTC
>TRBV30|.|few|TRBJ2-2
CAWRKGINTGELFF
TGTGCCTGGAGAAAGGGGATCAACACCGGGGAGCTGTTTTTT
>TRBV11-1|.|.|TRBJ2-7
CASSFDRYHEQYF
TGTGCCAGCAGTTTCGACAGGTACCACGAGCAGTACTTC
>TRBV7-8|.|.|TRBJ1-2
CASSLEDAPRGYSF
TGTGCCAGCAGCTTAGAGGACGCCCCACGGGGCTACTCCTTC
>TRBV11-3|.|.|TRBJ2-7
CAISSRDGTYGQHF
TGTGCCATCAGCTCCCGGGACGGGACCTACGGGCAGCACTTC
>TRBV29-1|TRBD1|many|TRBJ2-1
CSVQTGTGDDNEQFF
TGCAGCGTTCAAACCGGGACAGGGGACGACAATGAGCAGTTCTTC
>TRBV5-6|.|.|TRBJ2-1
CASSLWAGASYNEQFF
TGTGCCAGCAGCCTTTGGGCGGGGGCCTCCTACAATGAGCAGTTCTTC
>TRBV28|.|once|TRBJ1-2
CASSLVRGPQTVLGTF
TGTGCCAGCAGTTTAGTCCGTGGTCCCCAGACGGTTCTTGGCACCTTC
>TRBV14|.|few|TRBJ1-1
CASSKTRGTEAFF
TGTGCCAGCAGCAAAACGAGGGGCACTGAAGCTTTCTTT
>TRBV28|TRBD1|many|TRBJ2-3
CASSTGGADTQYF
TGTGCCAGCAGTACAGGGGGAGCAGATACGCAGTATTTT
>TRBV10-3|TRBD2|once|TRBJ2-2
CAIRGSWGVDDTGELFF
TGTGCCATCCGCGGGAGTTGGGGTGTAGATGACACCGGGGAGCTGTTTTTT
>TRBV4-2|TRBD2|many|TRBJ2-7
CASSPLAGASYEQYF
TGTGCCAGCAGCCCGTTAGCGGGGGCCTCCTACGAGCAGTACTTC
>TRBV5-6|.|.|TRBJ2-1
CATSFKTGSNNEQFF
TGTGCCACCAGCTTTAAGACAGGTTCGAACAATGAGCAGTTCTTC
>TRBV6-6|.|.|TRBJ2-3
CVSTSSTDTQYF
TGCGTCAGCACGTCTAGCACAGATACGCAGTATTTT
>TRBV6-2/TRBV6-3|.|.|TRBJ2-1
CASSSGRGRLLRNEQFF
TGTGCCAGCAGTTCCGGGCGTGGTAGGCTCCTGAGAAATGAGCAGTTCTTC